The present T cell receptor (beta chain) was sequenced within a study of blood T cells in healthy people across ages. Study results and limitations: Per million T cells, the diversity of TCR beta decreased roughly linearly as age advanced.

The donors, healthy Caucasians from Russia, were aged 6 to 90. The V gene's germline CDR1 is MNHNS and CDR2 SASEGT. With 2 bases removed from V and 6 bases from J, the gap between germline ends came to 12 bases. The CDR3 extends over 14 amino acids. Comments on this clonotype: Its antigen is unknown.

Using a J-beta primer mix together with a sample-barcoded 5' primer, a second PCR was run for roughly 6 to 11 cycles. One entry per CDR3 protein results from TCRdb running MiXCR on the 5' RACE reads. The sample includes some 780,000 distinct CDR3 sequences, about 61% of them seen just once. The sequence derives from a middle-aged man in good health. The sequenced material came from blood. The chain uses TRBV6-1 and TRBJ2-3, with D perhaps being TRBD1 or TRBD2 (5 bases each). The CDR3 coding sequence is TGTGCCAGCAGTGAAAGTGGGGGTCGGGATACGCAGTATTTT. Protein product: CASSESGGRDTQYF.